The 25 T cell receptor beta chains listed next were all sequenced from one sample in a study of blood T cells in healthy people across ages. It was with a sample-barcoded 5' primer and a J-beta primer mix that a second PCR of roughly 7 to 12 cycles was run. TCRdb used MiXCR to reprocess the 5' RACE reads, holding one entry per CDR3 protein. Among about 730,000 distinct CDR3 sequences listed, approximately 39% were seen once. Sequencing used blood. These receptors were taken from an older woman in good health.

The chain combines TRBV5-1 with TRBJ1-5; maybe TRBD1 (6 bases). Germline assignment: CDR1 SGHRS and CDR2 YFSETQ. The CDR3 is 14 residues long. The V end lost 4 bases, the J end lost 5 bases, and 13 bases lay between the germline ends. The CDR3 region has the DNA TGCGCCAGCAGCCCAGAGGCAGGGGATCAGCCCCAGCATTTT. This sequence encodes CASSPEAGDQPQHF.

The V and J genes are TRBV28 and TRBJ2-7; 10 positions match TRBD2. With V trimmed by 3 bases and J by 3 bases, 2 bases remained unmatched. Germline CDR1 and CDR2: MDHEN and SYDVKM. The CDR3 is made up of 14 amino acids. CDR3 sequence (DNA): TGTGCCAGCAGTTTCCCTAGCGGGAGCTACGAGCAGTACTTC. As protein: CASSFPSGSYEQYF.

Here the CDR3 reads CASSQLGGGQGPYGYTF. The CDR3 bases are TGTGCCAGCAGCCAGTTGGGAGGGGGACAGGGGCCTTATGGCTACACCTTC. The genes are TRBV3-1 and TRBJ1-2, with 10 bases lining up with TRBD1. Germline loops: CDR1 LGHDT, CDR2 YNNKEL (reference sequence). J lost 5 bases, V lost 3 bases, and 12 bases had no gene match. This CDR3 is 17 amino acids long.

The CDR3 DNA sequence: TGCGCCAGCAGCTTATTAGGGGATTGCGATCAGCCCCAGCATTTT. Amino acids: CASSLLGDCDQPQHF. This chain joins TRBV5-1 and TRBJ1-5; tentatively, D is TRBD1 (5 bases). CDR3 length: 15 amino acids. Trimming pared 2 bases from V and 5 bases from J, leaving 14 bases between. Germline values: CDR1 SGHRS, CDR2 YFSETQ.

This clonotype was recorded a few times. The chain joins TRBV2 to TRBJ2-5; D might be TRBD2 (5 bases). The ends were cut back, 0 bases at V and 4 bases at J, with 12 bases in the middle. Germline loops: CDR1 SNHLY, CDR2 FYNNEI. CDR3 length: 15 residues. The CDR3 loop is CASSEAALVVETQYF. CDR3 coding DNA: TGTGCCAGCAGTGAAGCGGCACTAGTGGTAGAGACCCAGTACTTC.

This clonotype was found once. This chain connects TRBV7-9 to TRBJ1-4; 9 nucleotides align to TRBD1. The V gene's germline CDR1 is SEHNR and CDR2 FQNEAQ (reference sequence). This CDR3 is 15 amino acids long. V lost 5 bases to trimming and J lost 8 bases; unmatched junction nucleotides: 9. The CDR3: CASSGRDRDQEKLFF. CDR3 DNA: TGTGCCAGCAGCGGCAGGGACAGGGACCAAGAAAAACTGTTTTTT.

This clonotype showed up just a few times. The V and J genes are TRBV6-5 and TRBJ2-1; 7 bases match TRBD2. Looked up from germline, CDR1 is MNHEY and CDR2 is SVGAGI. The CDR3 extends over 16 amino acids. The junction had 12 bases not matched to a gene; V was cut back by 8 bases and J by 2 bases. CDR3 nucleotides: TGTGCCAGCGGTCGGGGAGCTAGCGGAACCTACAATGAGCAGTTCTTC. The encoded protein is CASGRGASGTYNEQFF.

This chain uses TRBV15 with TRBJ2-7; 12 positions match TRBD1. With V trimmed by 0 bases and J by 4 bases, 4 bases remained unmatched. Germline V gene lookup returns CDR1 LNHNV and CDR2 YYDKDF (reference sequence). The CDR3 totals 16 residues. This CDR3 is CATSRDRGQGAYEQYF. The CDR3 region has the DNA TGTGCCACCAGCAGAGATAGGGGACAGGGGGCATACGAGCAGTACTTC.

This clonotype was seen only a few times. This rearrangement joins TRBV9 to TRBJ2-7; TRBD1 agrees at 10 bases. Germline V gives CDR1 SGDLS, CDR2 YYNGEE. This CDR3 contains 17 residues. With V trimmed by 5 bases and J by 7 bases, 18 bases remained unmatched. DNA of the CDR3: TGTGCCAGCAGAAAAGGGGACTCCGGGACAGGGGTAGGGGAGCAGTACTTC. Translating gives CASRKGDSGTGVGEQYF.

The chain is built from TRBV12-3 or TRBV12-4 and TRBJ2-7; TRBD1 or TRBD2 may be the D gene (5 bases each). The CDR3 spans 16 residues. V lost 0 bases and J 1 base, leaving 13 bases between the germline ends. The CDR3 here is CASSLATRDGSYEQYF. CDR3 nucleotides: TGTGCCAGCAGTTTAGCGACCCGGGACGGATCCTACGAGCAGTACTTC.

The J gene is TRBJ1-6, the V gene TRBV10-3; a possible D gene is TRBD1 (6 bases). There are 14 residues in the CDR3. The V gene lost 6 bases and the J gene lost 4 bases, with 10 bases spanning the gap. Per the germline V gene, CDR1 is ENHRY and CDR2 is SYGVKD. CDR3 sequence: CAISGGGYNSPLHF. The CDR3, as DNA: TGTGCCATCAGCGGGGGCGGATATAATTCACCCCTCCACTTT.

The CDR3 sequence: CAGTSGGTGSMNTEAFF. CDR3 DNA: TGTGCCGGCACCTCCGGGGGGACCGGTAGTATGAACACTGAAGCTTTCTTT. The V gene is TRBV7-3, the J gene TRBJ1-1, with a possible D match to TRBD1 (5 bases). The germline V gene encodes CDR1 SGHTA and CDR2 FQGTGA. The CDR3 covers 17 residues. Trimming removed 11 bases from V and 0 bases from J, with 25 bases in between. Combining the CDR3 with reference TRBV7-3 and TRBJ1-1 gives the whole variable domain GAGVSQTPSNKVTEKGKYVELRCDPISGHTALYWYRQSLGQGPEFLIYFQGTGAADDSGLPNDRFFAVRPEGSVSTLKIQRTERGDSAVYLCAGTSGGTGSMNTEAFFGQGTRLTVV.

Concerning this clonotype itself: A read error may explain this, as a much larger clone is one base away. V is TRBV3-1 and J is TRBJ2-1; D call uncertain. The CDR3 extends over 15 amino acids. Looked up from germline, CDR1 is LGHDT and CDR2 is YNNKEL (reference sequence). Trimming took off 2 bases at V and 13 bases at J, with 21 bases between the two ends. The CDR3 is CASSQLTAPQETQFF. The CDR3 nucleotides read TGTGCCAGCAGCCAATTAACGGCCCCTCAGGAGACCCAGTTCTTC.

The gene calls are TRBV3-1 and TRBJ2-7; D is uncertain. Germline V gene sequence: CDR1 LGHDT, CDR2 YNNKEL (reference sequence). This CDR3 region has 14 residues. V lost 1 base and J lost 7, with 14 bases in between. CDR3 coding DNA: TGTGCCAGCAGCCAAGCCGGATCGCACAGTGAGCAGTACTTC. Translated: CASSQAGSHSEQYF.

The gene calls are TRBV30 and TRBJ1-4, with 9 bases lining up with TRBD1. In germline, CDR1 is GTSNPN, CDR2 SVGIG (reference sequence). The CDR3 covers 14 residues. The V gene end was trimmed by 2 bases and the J gene end by 5 bases; junction bases not matched to a gene: 3. The CDR3 sequence is CAWSLGTGNEKLFF. CDR3 nucleotide sequence: TGTGCCTGGAGTCTCGGGACAGGGAATGAAAAACTGTTTTTT.

The chain employs TRBV20-1 and TRBJ1-2; TRBD1 is a possible D gene (6 bases). The CDR3 has 13 amino acids. In germline, CDR1 is DFQATT, CDR2 SNEGSKA (reference sequence). Trimming left V 6 bases short and J 4 bases short, with 15 bases between. The CDR3 DNA reads as TGCAGTGCCGAACAGACAGGTTCCTATGGCTACACCTTC. This gives the protein CSAEQTGSYGYTF.

The V gene is TRBV7-3, the J gene TRBJ2-5, with D unclear. Deletions cut 2 bases from V and 5 bases from J, with 12 bases between. This CDR3 spans 14 amino acids. CDR1 SGHTA and CDR2 FQGTGA come from the germline V gene. CDR3 DNA: TGTGCCAGCAGCTTAGGCCGGAACGGGGAGACCCAGTACTTC. Protein product: CASSLGRNGETQYF.

The rearrangement links TRBV6-5 to TRBJ2-7; 7 bases match TRBD1. CDR1 and CDR2 (germline): MNHEY, SVGAGI. This CDR3 comprises 12 residues. The trim removed 2 bases at V and 10 bases at J, leaving 5 bases unmatched. CDR3 coding DNA: TGTGCCAGCAGTTACAGACAGGGTGAACAGTACTTC. This sequence encodes CASSYRQGEQYF.

This clonotype turned up a few times. The chain employs TRBV9 and TRBJ2-3; 7 nucleotides agree with TRBD2. The CDR3 runs 16 residues. V gave up 6 bases and J gave up 1 base; unmatched junction bases: 11. Per germline, CDR1 SGDLS and CDR2 YYNGEE. For the CDR3, the DNA is TGTGCCAGCACCCCGGGGGACTATATCCGCACAGATACGCAGTATTTT. Protein: CASTPGDYIRTDTQYF.

The chain links TRBV28 to TRBJ2-7; D uncertain. The CDR3 runs 15 residues. Deletions cut 6 bases from V and 0 bases from J, with 15 bases between. Per germline, CDR1 MDHEN and CDR2 SYDVKM. CDR3 sequence (DNA): TGTGCCAGCAGCCATCTAGAGGCTTTCTCCTACGAGCAGTACTTC. It specifies CASSHLEAFSYEQYF.

V is TRBV6-5 and J is TRBJ1-6; 9 bases line up with TRBD1. The V segment lost 7 bases and the J segment 6 bases; nucleotides outside the gene matches: 7. The CDR3 has 15 residues. Germline lookup yields CDR1 MNHEY and CDR2 SVGAGI. This CDR3 is CASTYLTGGNSPLHF. As DNA, the CDR3 is TGTGCCAGCACCTACCTGACAGGGGGTAATTCACCCCTCCACTTT.

This chain links TRBV20-1 with TRBJ2-3, with TRBD2 identical over 10 bases. Germline V gene lookup returns CDR1 DFQATT and CDR2 SNEGSKA (reference sequence). Unmatched junction bases numbered 5, after V lost 2 bases and J lost 3 bases. The CDR3 is 15 amino acids. The CDR3 nucleotides read TGCAGTGCTAGAAATTTGGGACTAGCGACAGATACGCAGTATTTT. Its translation is CSARNLGLATDTQYF.

The V call is TRBV10-2, the J call TRBJ2-6, with 11 bases aligning to TRBD1. V was clipped by 6 bases and J by 1 base; unmatched bases: 5. CDR1 and CDR2 (germline): WSHSY, SAAADI. The CDR3 contains 17 residues. The CDR3 coding sequence is TGCGCCAGCAGCCTGGGACAGGGGGTGTCTGGGGCCAACGTCCTGACTTTC. Protein: CASSLGQGVSGANVLTF.

This clonotype was seen only a few times. This chain uses TRBV5-1 with TRBJ1-1; 8 bases map to TRBD1. The CDR3 covers 14 residues. The ends lost 2 bases at V and 4 bases at J; junction bases unmatched: 4. Germline V gene sequence: CDR1 SGHRS, CDR2 YFSETQ. The CDR3 loop is CASSFDRGVTEAFF. CDR3 DNA sequence: TGCGCCAGCAGCTTCGACAGGGGTGTCACTGAAGCTTTCTTT.

With regard to this clonotype: A much larger clone differs from this one at a single base, so this may be a read error. The V and J genes are TRBV6-8 and TRBJ2-5; no clear D gene. The CDR3 extends over 13 amino acids. Deletions cut 6 bases from V and 11 bases from J, with 19 bases between. CDR1 MNHGY and CDR2 SAAAGT come from the germline V gene. The CDR3: CASSPAGGDEQYF. The CDR3, as DNA: TGTGCCAGCAGCCCCGCCGGTGGGGATGAGCAGTACTTC.